The 6 T cell receptor beta chains listed next were all sequenced from one sample in a study of T cells after posttransplantation cyclophosphamide. Sampled 1 year posttransplant, controls received myeloablative marrow transplants, methotrexate and a calcineurin inhibitor. Clones were read by immunoSEQ multiplex PCR, and TCRdb kept only the in-frame ones, dropping some. The top ten hold less than 2% of the sample, which has some 21,000 clones, more than 80% seen once. This material consisted of PBMCs, taken about 350 days after allogeneic stem cell transplant with calcineurin inhibitor and methotrexate. Receptors originate from a female patient aged 25-39 years who received an allogeneic stem cell transplant from an unrelated donor, was CMV-positive, and had acute and chronic GVHD. A share of the T cells may be of graft donor origin.

The chain uses TRBV19 and TRBJ2-1; 7 nucleotides agree with TRBD2. Germline-derived CDR1 and CDR2 are LNHDA and SQIVND (reference sequence). The CDR3 spans 15 residues. The trim removed 3 bases at V and 6 bases at J, leaving 8 bases unmatched. As DNA, the CDR3 is TGTGCCAGTAGTATCCCGGCGGGAGTCGGCAATGAGCAGTTCTTC. This codes for CASSIPAGVGNEQFF.

This clone has just one count. The chain combines TRBV18 with TRBJ2-5; maybe TRBD1 (6 bases). Between the trimmed V and J ends, which lost 2 bases and 4 bases, there was a span of 14 bases. This CDR3 is 15 amino acids long. In germline, CDR1 is KGHSH, CDR2 LQKENI. The CDR3 DNA sequence: TGTGCCAGCTCACCATACAGGGATGAGGCAGAGACCCAGTACTTC. Protein product: CASSPYRDEAETQYF. Full variable domain (missing parts from reference TRBV18 and TRBJ2-5): NAGVMQNPRHLVRRRGQEARLRCSPMKGHSHVYWYRQLPEEGLKFMVYLQKENIIDESGMPKERFSAEFPKEGPSILRIQQVVRGDSAAYFCASSPYRDEAETQYFGPGTRLLVL.

The chain is built from TRBV30 and TRBJ2-7; 11 bases agree with TRBD2. Per the germline V gene, CDR1 is GTSNPN and CDR2 is SVGIG (reference sequence). V was pared by 4 bases and J by 5 bases, with 7 bases of the junction left unmatched. CDR3 size: 14 residues. DNA of the CDR3: TGTGCCTGGACCTCCCTAGCGGGAGGACACGAGCAGTACTTC. Amino acids: CAWTSLAGGHEQYF.

The chain carries TRBV6-4 and TRBJ2-2; 12 bases map to TRBD2. V trimming: 6 bases; J trimming: 5 bases; junction bases outside the gene matches: 4. CDR1 is MRHNA and CDR2 is SNTAGT in the germline V gene. The length of the CDR3 is 15 residues. The CDR3 loop is CASSAGLAGTGELFF. DNA of the CDR3: TGTGCCAGCAGCGCAGGACTAGCGGGGACCGGGGAGCTGTTTTTT.

This clone appeared a single time. This rearrangement joins TRBV7-3 to TRBJ2-2; TRBD2 matches at 8 bases. Germline loops: CDR1 SGHTA, CDR2 FQGTGA. The trim removed 5 bases at V and 0 bases at J, leaving 11 bases unmatched. This CDR3 spans 18 amino acids. The CDR3 DNA reads TGTGCCAGCAGCAAAGGGGGGTCGGGAGGGACGAACACCGGGGAGCTGTTTTTT. Translated: CASSKGGSGGTNTGELFF.

This clone has a handful of counts. J is TRBJ1-3 and V is TRBV6-1, with D possibly TRBD1 on 5 matching bases. V shed 7 bases and J shed 0 bases, with 10 bases lying between them. This CDR3 comprises 14 residues. Germline V CDR1 and CDR2: MNHNS, SASEGT. The CDR3 DNA reads TGTGCCAGCAAGTCAGGGATCTCTGGAAACACCATATATTTT. Amino acid sequence: CASKSGISGNTIYF.